This record concerns one TCR beta chain sequence. The V gene's germline CDR1 is SGHNT and CDR2 YENEEA. The CDR3 totals 15 residues. After removal of 4 bases from V and 3 bases from J, the junction contained 5 bases not matched to a gene. The authors' processing: The authors estimated nucleated cell counts from reference gene primer amplification. Libraries were prepared by immunoSEQ multiplex PCR; TCRdb keeps only in-frame clonotypes and omits some of them. V and J calls and clone size follow that table, whereas D and trimming were derived from the DNA. The sample gives 180,000 or so clones, almost 90% of which show up once; 0.62% is in the top ten. The data were taken from a study of blood T cell repertoires in COVID-19. Across the whole study: Researchers got acute and convalescent COVID-19 samples from the United States, Italy and Spain. PBMCs, B-cell-depleted T cells, or T cells provided the cDNA or gDNA that made up the material.

This sequence joins TRBV11-3 and TRBJ2-1; 8 bases fit TRBD2. The sequenced sample was peripheral blood. This receptor was identified in a man in his fifties or sixties with acute or convalescent COVID-19. The CDR3 loop is CASSSSGRGYNEQFF. In nucleotides, the CDR3 is TGTGCCAGCAGCTCGAGCGGGAGAGGCTACAATGAGCAGTTCTTC. Together with reference TRBV11-3 and TRBJ2-1, the CDR3 gives the full variable domain: EAGVVQSPRYKIIEKKQPVAFWCNPISGHNTLYWYLQNLGQGPELLIRYENEEAVDDSQLPKDRFSAERLKGVDSTLKIQPAELGDSAVYLCASSSSGRGYNEQFFGPGTRLTVL.